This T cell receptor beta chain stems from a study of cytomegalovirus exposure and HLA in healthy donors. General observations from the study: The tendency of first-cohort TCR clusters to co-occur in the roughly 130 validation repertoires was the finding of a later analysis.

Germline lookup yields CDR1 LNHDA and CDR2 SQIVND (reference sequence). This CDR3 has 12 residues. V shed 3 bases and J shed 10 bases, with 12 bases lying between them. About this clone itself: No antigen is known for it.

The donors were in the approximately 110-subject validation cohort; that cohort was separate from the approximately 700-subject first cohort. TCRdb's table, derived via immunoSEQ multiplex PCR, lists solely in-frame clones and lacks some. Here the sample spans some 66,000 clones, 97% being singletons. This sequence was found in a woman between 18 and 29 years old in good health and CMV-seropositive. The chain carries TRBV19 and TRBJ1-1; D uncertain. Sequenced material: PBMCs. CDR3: CASSMTSHLAFF. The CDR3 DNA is TGTGCCAGTAGTATGACAAGCCATTTAGCTTTCTTT.